This entry concerns a single T cell receptor beta chain. The antigen is unknown. The CDR3 goes on 3 residues after the read ends, and that part is filled in from the germline J gene. The germline V gene has CDR1 LNHNV and CDR2 YYDKDF (reference sequence). The V end lost 1 base, the J end lost 7 bases, and 8 bases lay between the germline ends. The CDR3 runs 13 residues. Method: immunoSEQ multiplex PCR; TCRdb's copy keeps in-frame clones and lacks some. The repertoire table contains roughly 48,000 clones. The source of the sample is a study of T cells in women clearing cervical HPV infection. Study in general: Case blood was drawn when the lesion was first found; control blood after infection became undetectable. Findings and limits, study-wide: Associations may precede or follow infection; HPV-specific or memory T cells were not isolated. Richness differences could reflect unmeasured T-cell content per sample. CIN3+ cases had significantly higher TCR repertoire richness than controls, but evenness did not differ.

The sequence was obtained from a woman aged 18 to 75 with a cervical HPV16 infection that either progressed to CIN3+ or cleared (not recorded which). The source material was blood buffy coat. This rearrangement joins TRBV15 to TRBJ1-5; the D is unclear. Partial CDR3 DNA: TGTGCCACCAGCAGAGGGGCAGACCAGCCC. Its protein is CATSRGADQP. The CDR3, in full, reads CATSRGADQPQHF. The full variable domain, with the rest looked up from reference TRBV15 and TRBJ1-5, is DAMVIQNPRYQVTQFGKPVTLSCSQTLNHNVMYWYQQKSSQAPKLLFHYYDKDFNNEADTPDNFQSRRPNTSFCFLDIRSPGLGDTAMYLCATSRGADQPQHFGDGTRLSIL.